This TCR beta chain was recorded in a study of control samples from healthy donors and cancer patients (dated by TCRdb to the early 2020s). Ends trimmed: V by 2 bases, J by 3 bases; bases unmatched to a gene: 3. CDR1 and CDR2 were assigned from the germline V gene as SGHVS and FQNEAQ. From its cysteine to its phenylalanine, the CDR3 spans 14 amino acids. The sequence is cut down to CDR3 DNA, 42 bases in frame from base 1. Concerning this clone: Its antigen has not been determined. One base away there is no much larger clone; base qualities are not given.

The library was prepared using the immunoSEQ multiplex PCR assay. The immuneACCESS repertoire file appears here via TCRdb, limited to in-frame rearrangements. These files lack a portion of the clones; in checked studies, under half of the deficit traces to unresolved V genes, and the cause of the others is not known. The sample table records 130,000 or so clones; 80% to 90% of these occur just once. The ten largest clones capture approximately 37% of the sample. The chain joins TRBV7-8 to TRBJ1-2, and 7 junction bases match TRBD1. This sequence originates from a man aged 50-59 years in good health. Source material: blood. The CDR3 loop reads CASSLLDRDYGYTF. The sequenced DNA: TGTGCCAGCAGCTTACTCGACAGGGACTATGGCTACACCTTC. Extended through the reference TRBV7-8 and TRBJ1-2 proteins, this CDR3 yields the full variable domain: GAGVSQSPRYKVAKRGQDVALRCDPISGHVSLFWYQQALGQGPEFLTYFQNEAQLDKSGLPSDRFFAERPEGSVSTLKIQRTQQEDSAVYLCASSLLDRDYGYTFGSGTRLTVV.